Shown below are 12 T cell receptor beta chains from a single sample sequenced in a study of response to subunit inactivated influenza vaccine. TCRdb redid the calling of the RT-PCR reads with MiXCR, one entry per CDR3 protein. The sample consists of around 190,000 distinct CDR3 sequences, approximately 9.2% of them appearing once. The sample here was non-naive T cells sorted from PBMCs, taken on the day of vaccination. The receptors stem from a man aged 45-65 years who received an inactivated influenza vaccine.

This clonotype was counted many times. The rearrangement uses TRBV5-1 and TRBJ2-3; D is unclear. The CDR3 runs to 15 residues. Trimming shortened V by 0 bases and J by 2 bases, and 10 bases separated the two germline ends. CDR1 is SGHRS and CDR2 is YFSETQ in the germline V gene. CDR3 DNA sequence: TGCGCCAGCAGCTTGGGACACCCTGACACAGATACGCAGTATTTT. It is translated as CASSLGHPDTDTQYF.

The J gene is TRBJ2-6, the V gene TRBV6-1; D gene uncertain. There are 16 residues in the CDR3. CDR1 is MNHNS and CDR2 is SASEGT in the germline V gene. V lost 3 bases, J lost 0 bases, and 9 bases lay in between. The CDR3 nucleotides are TGTGCCAGCAGTGAGGCACGGAGCTCTGGGGCCAACGTCCTGACTTTC. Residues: CASSEARSSGANVLTF.

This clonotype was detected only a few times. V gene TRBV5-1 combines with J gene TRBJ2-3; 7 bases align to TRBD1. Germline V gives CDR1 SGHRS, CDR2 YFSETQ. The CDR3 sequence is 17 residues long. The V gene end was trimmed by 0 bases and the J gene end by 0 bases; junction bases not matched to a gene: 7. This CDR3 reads CASSLAVGTASTDTQYF. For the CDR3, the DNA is TGCGCCAGCAGCTTGGCCGTCGGGACAGCTAGCACAGATACGCAGTATTTT.

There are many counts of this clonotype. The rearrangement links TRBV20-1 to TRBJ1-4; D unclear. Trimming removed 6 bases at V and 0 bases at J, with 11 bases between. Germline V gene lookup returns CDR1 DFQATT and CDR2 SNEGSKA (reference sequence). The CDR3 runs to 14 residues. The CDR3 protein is CSAQRTATNEKLFF. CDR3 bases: TGCAGTGCCCAGAGAACTGCAACTAATGAAAAACTGTTTTTT.

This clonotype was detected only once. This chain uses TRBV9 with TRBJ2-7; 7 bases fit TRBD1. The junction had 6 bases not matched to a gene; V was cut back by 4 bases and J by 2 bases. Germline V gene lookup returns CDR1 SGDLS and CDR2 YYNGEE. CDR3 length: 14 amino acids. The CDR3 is CASSPRQGPYEQYF. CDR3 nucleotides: TGTGCCAGCAGCCCACGACAGGGCCCCTACGAGCAGTACTTC.

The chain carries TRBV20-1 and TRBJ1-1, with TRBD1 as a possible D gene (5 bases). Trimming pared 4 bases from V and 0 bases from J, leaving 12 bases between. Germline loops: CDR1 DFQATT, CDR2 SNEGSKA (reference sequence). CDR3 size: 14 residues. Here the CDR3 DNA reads TGCAGTGCTAAAACGACAGTCATGAACACTGAAGCTTTCTTT. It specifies CSAKTTVMNTEAFF.

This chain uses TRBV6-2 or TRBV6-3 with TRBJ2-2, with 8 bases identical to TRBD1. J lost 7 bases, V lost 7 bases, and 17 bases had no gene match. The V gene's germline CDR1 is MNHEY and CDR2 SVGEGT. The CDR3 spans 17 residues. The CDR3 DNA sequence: TGTGCCAGCATTCCAGGCAGGGGGCGCGAGGGGAACGGGGAGCTGTTTTTT. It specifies CASIPGRGREGNGELFF.

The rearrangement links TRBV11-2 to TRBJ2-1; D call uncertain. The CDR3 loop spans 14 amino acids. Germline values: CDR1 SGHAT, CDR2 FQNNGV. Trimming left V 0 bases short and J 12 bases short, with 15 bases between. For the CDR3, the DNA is TGTGCCAGCAGCTTAGACAGAAGCCAAATTGGGCAGTTCTTC. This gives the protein CASSLDRSQIGQFF.

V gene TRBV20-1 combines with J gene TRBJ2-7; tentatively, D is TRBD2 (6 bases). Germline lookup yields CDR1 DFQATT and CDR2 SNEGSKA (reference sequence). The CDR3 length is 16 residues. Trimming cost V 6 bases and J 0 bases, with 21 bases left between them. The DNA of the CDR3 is TGCAGTGCAGGCAACCCGGGACTCAGGAGCTCCTACGAGCAGTACTTC. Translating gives CSAGNPGLRSSYEQYF.

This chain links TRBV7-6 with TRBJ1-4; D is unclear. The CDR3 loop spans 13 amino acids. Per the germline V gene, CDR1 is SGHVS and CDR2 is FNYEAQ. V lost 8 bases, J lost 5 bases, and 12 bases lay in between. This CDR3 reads CASSRGENEKLFF. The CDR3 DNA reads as TGTGCCAGCTCACGCGGGGAGAATGAAAAACTGTTTTTT.

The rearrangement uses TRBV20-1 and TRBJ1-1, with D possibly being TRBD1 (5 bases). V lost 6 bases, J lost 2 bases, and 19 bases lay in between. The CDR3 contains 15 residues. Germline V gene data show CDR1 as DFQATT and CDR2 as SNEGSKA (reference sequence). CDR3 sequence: CSAPDAGQFNTEAFF. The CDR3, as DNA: TGCAGTGCGCCAGATGCGGGGCAGTTTAACACTGAAGCTTTCTTT.

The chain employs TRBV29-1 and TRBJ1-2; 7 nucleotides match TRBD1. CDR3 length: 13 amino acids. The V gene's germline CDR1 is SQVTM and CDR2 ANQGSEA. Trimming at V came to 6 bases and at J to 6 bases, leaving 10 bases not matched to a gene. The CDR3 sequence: CSVELGGNNGYTF. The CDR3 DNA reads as TGCAGCGTGGAATTAGGGGGCAACAATGGCTACACCTTC.